Shown below are 29 T cell receptor beta chains from a single sample sequenced in a study of CD8+ T cells in alopecia areata. After isolation, RNA underwent reverse transcription to generate cDNA as the sequencing template. Sequencing was performed with immunoSEQ multiplex PCR; in TCRdb, only in-frame clones are kept and a portion is missing. The data contain under 250,000 clones, 56% of them singletons. The specimen sequenced was CD8+ T cells sorted from blood. All receptors derive from a human donor in good health.

This chain joins TRBV30 and TRBJ1-2, with TRBD1 matching 7 bases. CDR1 and CDR2 (germline): GTSNPN, SVGIG (reference sequence). CDR3 length: 15 residues. Germline trimming cut 8 bases from V and 1 base from J; bases unmatched to any gene: 13. CDR3 in amino acids: CARQNPGQINYGYTF. The CDR3 coding sequence is TGTGCCAGGCAAAATCCGGGACAGATTAACTATGGCTACACCTTC. The entire variable domain, with the rest obtained from reference TRBV30 and TRBJ1-2, is as follows: SQTIHQWPATLVQPVGSPLSLECTVEGTSNPNLYWYRQAAGRGLQLLFYSVGIGQISSEVPQNLSASRPQDRQFILSSKKLLLSDSGFYLCARQNPGQINYGYTFGSGTRLTVV.

This clone was observed a few times. DNA for the CDR3: TGTGCCAGCAGTGCTGAGGCGGGGGGACGAGAGACCCAGTACTTC. Translated, it gives CASSAEAGGRETQYF. The chain recombines TRBV2 with TRBJ2-5; TRBD2 matches 8 bases. V lost 4 bases and J lost 4; bases outside the gene matches: 8. The CDR3 totals 15 residues. Germline lookup yields CDR1 SNHLY and CDR2 FYNNEI.

A word on this clone: Its ends do not fully match the called genes, so a read error is possible. The chain employs TRBV2 and TRBJ1-5; 8 nucleotides align to TRBD1. The CDR3 length is 14 residues. Germline loops: CDR1 SNHLY, CDR2 FYNNEI. CDR3: CASREDRGYQPQHF. The CDR3 region has the DNA TGTGCCAGCAGGGAAGACAGGGGCTATCAGCCCCAGCATTTT.

As DNA, the CDR3 is TGCAGCGTTGAAGACCATTCCCACCCTATTTACAATGAGCAGTTCTTC. It translates to CSVEDHSHPIYNEQFF. This chain links TRBV29-1 with TRBJ2-1; no reliable D call. V was cut by 0 bases and J by 4 bases, with 16 bases left in between. CDR3 length: 16 residues. Germline CDR1 is SQVTM and CDR2 is ANQGSEA.

This clone occurred a few times. The chain combines TRBV5-1 with TRBJ2-7; D is undetermined. V dropped 4 bases and J dropped 4 bases, with 12 bases sitting between them. The CDR3 runs 13 residues. The germline V gene has CDR1 SGHRS and CDR2 YFSETQ. As DNA, the CDR3 is TGCGCCAGCAGCCCCTTTTCCCCATACGAGCAGTACTTC. It specifies CASSPFSPYEQYF.

The J gene is TRBJ1-3, the V gene TRBV4-1, with D unclear. The V end was cut by 5 bases, the J end by 1 base, with 12 bases between. Germline V gives CDR1 MGHRA, CDR2 YSYEKL. This CDR3 spans 15 amino acids. CDR3 sequence reads: CASSEYRASGNTIYF. CDR3 in DNA: TGCGCCAGCAGCGAATACCGGGCATCTGGAAACACCATATATTTT.

The rearrangement links TRBV25-1 to TRBJ2-1; D perhaps matches TRBD1 (6 bases). Germline loops: CDR1 MGHDK, CDR2 SYGVNS. V gave up 8 bases and J gave up 4 bases, with 9 bases separating them. CDR3 length: 12 amino acids. CDR3 protein: CASWTEYNEQFF. As DNA, the CDR3 is TGTGCCAGCTGGACAGAGTACAATGAGCAGTTCTTC.

The rearrangement links TRBV6-4 to TRBJ2-3; TRBD2 matches 8 bases. With V trimmed by 6 bases and J by 0 bases, 5 bases remained unmatched. This CDR3 has 15 residues. Germline V gene lookup returns CDR1 MRHNA and CDR2 SNTAGT. CDR3 in amino acids: CASSFSSGSTDTQYF. DNA of the CDR3: TGTGCCAGCAGCTTCTCTAGCGGGAGCACAGATACGCAGTATTTT.

This clone appeared once. The chain combines TRBV29-1 with TRBJ1-1; D remains unclear. Trimming stripped 4 bases from V and 3 bases from J, with 6 bases between. CDR3 length equals 11 residues. CDR1 is SQVTM, CDR2 ANQGSEA, per germline. The CDR3 protein is CSVAVDTEAFF. The DNA for the CDR3 is TGCAGCGTTGCAGTTGACACTGAAGCTTTCTTT.

This clone has more than one count but fewer than ten. The chain combines TRBV29-1 with TRBJ1-3; 7 bases fit TRBD1. Germline CDR1 reads SQVTM; CDR2 reads ANQGSEA. The CDR3 covers 14 residues. The junction had 5 bases not matched to a gene; V was cut back by 6 bases and J by 0 bases. The CDR3: CSVQDRSSGNTIYF. Written as DNA, the CDR3 is TGCAGCGTCCAGGACAGGTCCTCTGGAAACACCATATATTTT.

This sequence joins TRBV4-1 and TRBJ1-1, with a tentative D call TRBD1 (6 bases). Germline values: CDR1 MGHRA, CDR2 YSYEKL. Trimming removed 0 bases at V and 6 bases at J, with 11 bases between. The CDR3 is 14 residues long. Written as DNA, the CDR3 is TGCGCCAGCAGCCAAGATCGGGGGGCCGCTGAAGCTTTCTTT. This encodes CASSQDRGAAEAFF.

This chain joins TRBV7-9 and TRBJ2-5; D gene uncertain. V was clipped by 6 bases and J by 1 base, with 9 bases between them. The CDR3 runs to 13 residues. The V gene's germline CDR1 is SEHNR and CDR2 FQNEAQ (reference sequence). CDR3 in amino acids: CASSRLPQETQYF. For the CDR3, the DNA is TGTGCCAGCAGTCGGCTCCCCCAAGAGACCCAGTACTTC. The entire variable domain, with the rest obtained from reference TRBV7-9 and TRBJ2-5, is as follows: DTGVSQNPRHKITKRGQNVTFRCDPISEHNRLYWYRQTLGQGPEFLTYFQNEAQLEKSRLLSDRFSAERPKGSFSTLEIQRTEQGDSAMYLCASSRLPQETQYFGPGTRLLVL.

This clone was counted only a few times. This sample also contains other DNA sequences that code for the same CDR3. The rearrangement links TRBV29-1 to TRBJ1-1; D ambiguous. CDR1 is SQVTM, CDR2 ANQGSEA, per germline. The CDR3 sequence is 12 residues long. Trimming stripped 6 bases from V and 0 bases from J, with 8 bases between. The DNA of the CDR3 is TGCAGCGTGACGGAGATGAACACTGAAGCTTTCTTT. Translating gives CSVTEMNTEAFF.

V gene TRBV6-5 combines with J gene TRBJ1-5; D is undetermined. V lost 1 base, J lost 3 bases, and 13 bases lay in between. In germline, CDR1 is MNHEY, CDR2 SVGAGI. This CDR3 has 16 amino acids. The CDR3 coding sequence is TGTGCCAGCAGTTACTTGGGCCCTGGAAACAATCAGCCCCAGCATTTT. Its protein is CASSYLGPGNNQPQHF.

This clone was observed a handful of times. The rearrangement uses TRBV2 and TRBJ2-7, with D possibly TRBD1 on 6 matching bases. The germline gives CDR1 SNHLY, CDR2 FYNNEI. The ends were cut back, 1 base at V and 2 bases at J, with 12 bases in the middle. This CDR3 is 15 amino acids long. CDR3 region: CASSEGRGRTYEQYF. Here the CDR3 DNA reads TGTGCCAGCAGTGAAGGCAGGGGACGAACCTACGAGCAGTACTTC.

This rearrangement joins TRBV5-1 to TRBJ2-1, with D perhaps matching TRBD2 (6 bases). Per the germline V gene, CDR1 is SGHRS and CDR2 is YFSETQ. Trimming took 3 bases from V and 1 from J, leaving 11 bases between them. The CDR3 is 15 residues long. CDR3: CASSWSGGSYNEQFF. CDR3 DNA: TGCGCCAGCAGCTGGTCCGGGGGTTCCTACAATGAGCAGTTCTTC.

The table lists this clone with a few counts. CDR3 sequence reads: CASSFREGAGIGDEQFF. CDR3 bases: TGTGCCAGCAGCTTCCGTGAAGGAGCGGGGATTGGCGATGAGCAGTTCTTC. J is TRBJ2-1 and V is TRBV7-8, with 7 bases lining up with TRBD2. CDR3 length: 17 residues. Germline CDR1 is SGHVS and CDR2 is FQNEAQ. The V gene end was trimmed by 3 bases and the J gene end by 8 bases; junction bases not matched to a gene: 16.

This clone was picked up one time. J is TRBJ2-1 and V is TRBV29-1; 7 nucleotides align to TRBD2. Losses at the gene ends were 4 bases for V and 6 bases for J; bases not matched to a gene: 9. CDR1 and CDR2 from the germline V gene are SQVTM and ANQGSEA. CDR3 length: 14 amino acids. The CDR3 here is CSVVSGRQPNEQFF. CDR3 DNA sequence: TGCAGCGTTGTCTCCGGGAGGCAGCCCAATGAGCAGTTCTTC.

The rearrangement uses TRBV23-1 and TRBJ1-6; D uncertain. TRBV23-1 is placed among ORFs of uncertain function. The length of the CDR3 is 14 residues. V was shortened by 1 base and J by 7 bases, with 8 bases between the two germline ends. CDR3 coding DNA: TGCGCCAGCAGTCAATGTTACACCAATTCACCCCTCCACTTT. The encoded protein is CASSQCYTNSPLHF.

The chain has TRBV27 and TRBJ2-7; 7 nucleotides agree with TRBD2. Trimming cost V 7 bases and J 0 bases; bases outside gene matches: 9. Germline V CDR1 and CDR2: MNHEY, SMNVEV (reference sequence). The CDR3 consists of 15 residues. The CDR3 region has the DNA TGTGCCAGCACCCCGTGGGGGGGGAACTCCTACGAGCAGTACTTC. Encoded protein: CASTPWGGNSYEQYF.

The genes are TRBV4-1 and TRBJ1-1, with TRBD1 matching 8 bases. V lost 2 bases and J lost 7; bases outside the gene matches: 6. Looked up from germline, CDR1 is MGHRA and CDR2 is YSYEKL. This CDR3 comprises 14 residues. CDR3 DNA sequence: TGCGCCAGCAGCCAACAAGACAGGGGAGATGAAGCTTTCTTT. Protein sequence: CASSQQDRGDEAFF.

The genes are TRBV4-1 and TRBJ2-5; D is perhaps TRBD1 (5 bases). The CDR3 is 13 amino acids. Germline CDR1 reads MGHRA; CDR2 reads YSYEKL. Trimming removed 1 base at V and 5 bases at J, with 8 bases between. The CDR3 DNA reads as TGCGCCAGCAGCCAAGTCCAGGGTGAGACCCAGTACTTC. This codes for CASSQVQGETQYF.

The sample holds one count of this clone. CDR3 amino acids: CAWRNRFETQYF. The CDR3 nucleotides are TGTGCCTGGAGGAATCGATTTGAGACCCAGTACTTC. The chain employs TRBV30 and TRBJ2-5; no clear D gene. The CDR3 loop spans 12 amino acids. Deletions cut 3 bases from V and 5 bases from J, with 10 bases between. Germline CDR1 GTSNPN, CDR2 SVGIG (reference sequence).

This clone came up a few times. The gene calls are TRBV2 and TRBJ2-2, with D hard to call. This CDR3 spans 14 amino acids. V gave up 2 bases and J gave up 4 bases, with 8 bases separating them. Germline V CDR1 and CDR2: SNHLY, FYNNEI. The CDR3 loop reads CASSENVGTGELFF. The CDR3 nucleotides read TGTGCCAGCAGTGAAAACGTGGGCACCGGGGAGCTGTTTTTT.

The chain carries TRBV10-3 and TRBJ2-5; D possibly corresponds to TRBD1 (5 bases). The CDR3 has 15 amino acids. The germline gives CDR1 ENHRY, CDR2 SYGVKD. V shed 9 bases and J shed 5 bases, with 22 bases lying between them. CDR3 loop: CAIRAQESKQETQYF. CDR3 in DNA: TGTGCCATTCGGGCACAGGAAAGTAAACAGGAGACCCAGTACTTC.

This chain joins TRBV10-1 and TRBJ1-2; the match to TRBD1 covers 7 bases. V lost 3 bases, J lost 2 bases, and 6 bases stayed unmatched. Germline loops: CDR1 WNHNN, CDR2 SYGVQD (reference sequence). This CDR3 contains 15 residues. CDR3 coding DNA: TGCGCCAGCAGTGACTCCACGGACAGGAACTATGGCTACACCTTC. Translation: CASSDSTDRNYGYTF.

This clone turned up a few times. V usage is TRBV25-1 and J usage is TRBJ2-7; D might be TRBD1 (6 bases). The CDR3 has 10 amino acids. V was clipped by 4 bases and J by 12 bases, with 10 bases between them. CDR1 MGHDK and CDR2 SYGVNS come from the germline V gene. CDR3 residues: CASSGGHLYF. The CDR3 DNA reads as TGTGCCAGCAGTGGGGGACATCTGTACTTC.

This chain links TRBV4-1 with TRBJ2-5; 9 positions match TRBD2. The length of the CDR3 is 15 residues. The germline V gene encodes CDR1 MGHRA and CDR2 YSYEKL. Trimming removed 0 bases from V and 5 bases from J; junction bases left unmatched: 4. As DNA, the CDR3 is TGCGCCAGCAGCCAAGAGGGGGGACTAGCTGAGACCCAGTACTTC. Protein product: CASSQEGGLAETQYF.

The chain employs TRBV2 and TRBJ1-1; D is unclear. Trimming removed 1 base from V and 0 bases from J, with 6 bases in between. Germline V gene sequence: CDR1 SNHLY, CDR2 FYNNEI. The CDR3 contains 14 residues. CDR3 in amino acids: CASSEGAVNTEAFF. As DNA, the CDR3 is TGTGCCAGCAGTGAAGGGGCAGTGAACACTGAAGCTTTCTTT.